The subject of this entry is one TCR beta chain. Since no conserved phenylalanine or tryptophan closes the CDR3, a read error is the likely cause. The sample is drawn from a study of T cells in Graves' hyperthyroidism and ophthalmopathy. The TCR beta CDR3 regions underwent amplification using RNA transcripts as the source. An initial round of RT-PCR targeting the TCR CDR3 relied on the HTBI primer set. Each CDR3 protein is one row after TCRdb ran MiXCR on the multiplex PCR reads. The sample lists approximately 560,000 distinct CDR3 sequences; around 46% were seen once. The TCR was taken from a woman under 30 with Graves' hyperthyroidism. The sample consisted of peripheral blood or thyroid tissue (not recorded which).

The CDR3 nucleotides are TGCGCCAGCAGCCAAGGGGAGGCGGGAGAAGGTGAAAAACTGTTTTAT. Amino acid sequence: CASSQGEAGEGEKLFY. V gene TRBV4-3 combines with J gene TRBJ1-4, with D uncertain. There are 16 residues in the CDR3. V shed 1 base and J shed 7 bases, with 16 bases lying between them. From germline, CDR1 is LGHNA and CDR2 YSLEER.